This TCR beta chain was found in a study of shared clonotypes between healthy human individuals. Overall study findings and caveats: The study found about 5% of naive CD4 clonotypes shared across several donors.

Using immunoSEQ multiplex PCR, the repertoire was profiled, and TCRdb retains in-frame clones only, with some absent. Among approximately 1,000,000 clones listed, roughly 74% were seen once. With 4 bases removed from V and 5 bases from J, the gap between germline ends came to 14 bases. The CDR3 is made up of 14 amino acids. Germline lookup yields CDR1 ENHRY and CDR2 SYGVKD. As to this clone: The antigen is not known.

The investigators split CD4+ cells into a CD45RA+ naive subset and a CD45RA-negative memory subset. The receptor was derived from a man aged 18-30 years in good health. Some clones in this sample may be carry-over from other donors' samples. The chain joins TRBV10-3 to TRBJ2-5; D gene ambiguous. The sample taken for sequencing was memory CD4+ T cells from PBMCs. Subset reported: CD45RA-negative fraction. Written as DNA, the CDR3 is TGTGCCATCAGTGGGGCTGGGGATTGGGAGACCCAGTACTTC. The encoded protein is CAISGAGDWETQYF.